These 26 T cell receptor beta chains were sequenced from one sample in a study of identical twins. TCRdb re-analysed the 5' RACE reads in MiXCR, keeping a single row per CDR3 protein. The table includes roughly 280,000 distinct CDR3 sequences, 7.5% to 9.5% detected once. This sample also belongs to another study, concerning yellow fever vaccine responses in identical twins.

Sequencing was carried out using CD8+ T cells sorted from blood. The receptors derive from a woman between 18 and 29 years old in good health.

The chain employs TRBV21-1 and TRBJ2-3; TRBD1 reflects the table's D call only, with no check against the DNA. TRBV21-1 is marked as a pseudogene. This CDR3 comprises 16 residues. The DNA for the CDR3 is TGTGCCAGCAGCAAAGTGTGGGACAGACTTACAGATACGCAGTATTTT. This encodes CASSKVWDRLTDTQYF.

In this sample, this clonotype turned up many times. This chain connects TRBV7-9 to TRBJ2-1; D perhaps matches TRBD1 (5 bases). Germline V lookup: CDR1 SEHNR, CDR2 FQNEAQ (reference sequence). V gave up 3 bases and J gave up 6 bases, with 9 bases separating them. The CDR3 runs 13 residues. In DNA form, the CDR3 reads TGTGCCAGCAGCTTCATCCAGGGCAATGAGCAGTTCTTC. It codes for CASSFIQGNEQFF.

V usage is TRBV20-1 and J usage is TRBJ2-3; TRBD2 aligns across 7 bases. This CDR3 comprises 15 residues. Germline V gene lookup returns CDR1 DFQATT and CDR2 SNEGSKA (reference sequence). V was clipped by 2 bases and J by 1 base; unmatched bases: 6. The CDR3 loop is CSARSRESGTDTQYF. Here the CDR3 DNA reads TGCAGTGCTAGATCGCGGGAGTCGGGCACAGATACGCAGTATTTT.

This chain links TRBV6-2 or TRBV6-3 with TRBJ2-5; TRBD2 agrees at 8 bases. The CDR3 has 14 amino acids. CDR1 is MNHEY, CDR2 SVGEGT, per germline. The J segment lost 5 bases and the V segment lost 6 bases, leaving 8 bases of the junction unmatched. The CDR3 bases are TGTGCCAGCAGCCTCAGACTAGCGCCGGAGACCCAGTACTTC. The encoded protein is CASSLRLAPETQYF.

This clonotype was observed at least ten times. The gene calls are TRBV29-1 and TRBJ2-7; 12 nucleotides align to TRBD2. CDR1 SQVTM and CDR2 ANQGSEA come from the germline V gene. The CDR3 extends over 15 amino acids. J was trimmed by 7 bases and V by 7 bases; bases with no gene match: 14. CDR3 in amino acids: CSARSGLAGTEEQYF. The CDR3 nucleotides read TGCAGCGCCCGATCCGGACTAGCGGGAACGGAAGAGCAGTACTTC.

Many counts were recorded for this clonotype. The V and J genes are TRBV29-1 and TRBJ1-1, with a tentative D call TRBD1 (5 bases). V dropped 2 bases and J dropped 1 base, with 17 bases sitting between them. The CDR3 runs to 16 residues. Germline assignment: CDR1 SQVTM and CDR2 ANQGSEA. The CDR3, as DNA: TGCAGCGTTGAAACGAGGAACCGAGGGGCGAACACTGAAGCTTTCTTT. Protein sequence: CSVETRNRGANTEAFF.

This clonotype was counted many times. The rearrangement links TRBV19 to TRBJ2-7; 10 bases are a match to TRBD2. The J segment lost 5 bases and the V segment lost 5 bases, leaving 12 bases of the junction unmatched. Germline CDR1 LNHDA, CDR2 SQIVND (reference sequence). CDR3 size: 16 residues. CDR3 residues: CASSSSLAGAAHEQYF. CDR3 nucleotides: TGTGCCAGTAGTTCGAGCCTAGCGGGAGCAGCCCACGAGCAGTACTTC.

Many counts were recorded for this clonotype. The chain recombines TRBV27 with TRBJ2-7; 9 nucleotides line up with TRBD1. Unmatched junction bases numbered 3, after V lost 10 bases and J lost 5 bases. CDR3 length: 11 amino acids. CDR1 and CDR2 (germline): MNHEY, SMNVEV (reference sequence). CDR3 in amino acids: CATTGGHEQYF. The CDR3 DNA reads TGTGCCACCACAGGGGGCCACGAGCAGTACTTC.

This chain links TRBV4-1 with TRBJ1-4; a weak D match, TRBD1 (5 bases). The germline gives CDR1 MGHRA, CDR2 YSYEKL. This CDR3 is built from 15 residues. V lost 0 bases, J lost 4 bases, and 9 bases lay in between. The chain's CDR3 is CASSQDGGYNEKLFF. In nucleotides, the CDR3 is TGCGCCAGCAGCCAAGACGGGGGTTATAATGAAAAACTGTTTTTT.

The chain joins TRBV18 to TRBJ2-2, with 7 nucleotides matching TRBD1. Germline loops: CDR1 KGHSH, CDR2 LQKENI. V lost 5 bases to trimming and J lost 5 bases; unmatched junction nucleotides: 8. The CDR3 has 15 residues. CDR3 nucleotide sequence: TGTGCCAGCTCAGCTACGACAGGGACAACCGGGGAGCTGTTTTTT. It is translated as CASSATTGTTGELFF. Filled out from reference TRBV18 and TRBJ2-2, the complete variable domain reads NAGVMQNPRHLVRRRGQEARLRCSPMKGHSHVYWYRQLPEEGLKFMVYLQKENIIDESGMPKERFSAEFPKEGPSILRIQQVVRGDSAAYFCASSATTGTTGELFFGEGSRLTVL.

This clonotype was counted many times. V is TRBV7-9 and J is TRBJ1-1, with unresolved D. The CDR3 runs 15 residues. The V gene's germline CDR1 is SEHNR and CDR2 FQNEAQ (reference sequence). Trimming removed 0 bases at V and 2 bases at J, with 10 bases between. The CDR3 DNA is TGTGCCAGCAGCTTAGCGGATCGAGGTAACACTGAAGCTTTCTTT. Translating it yields CASSLADRGNTEAFF.

The gene calls are TRBV4-1 and TRBJ2-1; D is perhaps TRBD1 (5 bases). Trimming took off 0 bases at V and 8 bases at J, with 14 bases between the two ends. The CDR3 length is 15 residues. Germline assignment: CDR1 MGHRA and CDR2 YSYEKL. CDR3 sequence: CASSQEPGISDEQFF. CDR3 bases: TGCGCCAGCAGCCAAGAGCCAGGGATTTCGGATGAGCAGTTCTTC.

This clonotype was observed many times. The chain links TRBV7-2 to TRBJ2-1; 8 positions agree with TRBD1. CDR3 length: 15 amino acids. CDR1 is SGHTA, CDR2 FQGNSA, per germline. The junction had 0 bases not matched to a gene; V was cut back by 2 bases and J by 0 bases. The chain's CDR3 is CASSLTGGSYNEQFF. DNA of the CDR3: TGTGCCAGCAGCTTAACAGGGGGCTCCTACAATGAGCAGTTCTTC.

The V call is TRBV29-1, the J call TRBJ2-1; D not certain. Per the germline V gene, CDR1 is SQVTM and CDR2 is ANQGSEA. Trimming cost V 4 bases and J 6 bases, with 10 bases left between them. The CDR3 length is 12 residues. DNA of the CDR3: TGCAGCGTTGCTGGGGTCGGCAATGAGCAGTTCTTC. Its protein product is CSVAGVGNEQFF.

This clonotype was seen a few times. This rearrangement joins TRBV27 to TRBJ2-1; D unclear. The CDR3 is 15 amino acids. Looked up from germline, CDR1 is MNHEY and CDR2 is SMNVEV (reference sequence). V shed 4 bases and J shed 8 bases, with 18 bases lying between them. The CDR3 DNA follows: TGTGCCAGCAGTTCCACCGGGCCAAGCCGGGATGAGCAGTTCTTC. Translation: CASSSTGPSRDEQFF.

This clonotype was counted only a few times. The V gene is TRBV5-1, the J gene TRBJ2-3, with TRBD2 matching 8 bases. The J segment lost 6 bases and the V segment lost 3 bases, leaving 12 bases of the junction unmatched. Germline values: CDR1 SGHRS, CDR2 YFSETQ. CDR3 length: 16 amino acids. The CDR3 coding sequence is TGCGCCAGCAGCTCCGGACTAGCTAGCGGGCCCGATACGCAGTATTTT. Residues: CASSSGLASGPDTQYF.

At least ten counts were recorded for this clonotype. This chain connects TRBV7-9 to TRBJ1-1, with TRBD1 matching 8 bases. With V trimmed by 3 bases and J by 3 bases, 6 bases remained unmatched. The CDR3 covers 15 residues. Germline lookup yields CDR1 SEHNR and CDR2 FQNEAQ (reference sequence). Here the CDR3 DNA reads TGTGCCAGCAGCTTTGGACAGGGCACGTACACTGAAGCTTTCTTT. Translation gives CASSFGQGTYTEAFF. Combining the CDR3 with reference TRBV7-9 and TRBJ1-1 gives the whole variable domain DTGVSQNPRHKITKRGQNVTFRCDPISEHNRLYWYRQTLGQGPEFLTYFQNEAQLEKSRLLSDRFSAERPKGSFSTLEIQRTEQGDSAMYLCASSFGQGTYTEAFFGQGTRLTVV.

This clonotype was seen repeatedly, ten times or more. The chain links TRBV2 to TRBJ2-7; D possibly uses TRBD1 or TRBD2 (5 bases each). This CDR3 comprises 14 residues. Trimming removed 5 bases from V and 2 bases from J, with 13 bases in between. Germline lookup yields CDR1 SNHLY and CDR2 FYNNEI. This chain's CDR3 is CASSWGTGTYEQYF. The CDR3 DNA follows: TGTGCCAGCAGTTGGGGGACGGGTACCTACGAGCAGTACTTC.

This clonotype was counted ten times or more. The J gene is TRBJ2-2, the V gene TRBV11-3; no definite D call. This CDR3 comprises 12 residues. Trimming stripped 2 bases from V and 5 bases from J, with 3 bases between. The germline CDR1 and CDR2 sequences are SGHNT and YENEEA. CDR3 amino acids: CASSLWTGELFF. CDR3 sequence (DNA): TGTGCCAGCAGCTTATGGACCGGGGAGCTGTTTTTT.

This clonotype was seen repeatedly, ten times or more. The junction departs from the called germline gene at one end, perhaps through a read error. V usage is TRBV20-1 and J usage is TRBJ2-1, with D possibly matching TRBD1 (5 bases). CDR1 is DFQATT and CDR2 is SNEGSKA in the germline V gene (reference sequence). This CDR3 is built from 10 residues. The CDR3 sequence: CSARERQIVF. CDR3 DNA: TGCAGTGCTAGAGAAAGACAGATAGTCTTC.

V and J are TRBV6-4 and TRBJ2-3; D possibly corresponds to TRBD1 (6 bases). CDR1 and CDR2 from the germline V gene are MRHNA and SNTAGT. V was shortened by 3 bases and J by 1 base, with 11 bases between the two germline ends. The CDR3 runs 15 residues. In DNA form, the CDR3 reads TGTGCCAGCAGTGAATCGAACAGGGGCACAGATACGCAGTATTTT. It is translated as CASSESNRGTDTQYF.

This clonotype came up a few times. Here the CDR3 DNA reads TGTGCCAGCAGCCTCGAAGGGGCTAGCGGGAGGTTAGGTGAGCAGTTCTTC. It translates to CASSLEGASGRLGEQFF. This chain joins TRBV7-2 and TRBJ2-1; 11 nucleotides line up with TRBD2. CDR3 length: 17 residues. Germline assignment: CDR1 SGHTA and CDR2 FQGNSA. The V segment lost 5 bases and the J segment 9 bases; nucleotides outside the gene matches: 15.

This clonotype was seen once. This chain connects TRBV15 to TRBJ2-3; D is perhaps TRBD1 or TRBD2 (6 bases each). The V gene's germline CDR1 is LNHNV and CDR2 YYDKDF (reference sequence). CDR3 length: 15 amino acids. V gave up 5 bases and J gave up 7 bases, with 19 bases separating them. The chain's CDR3 is CATSPSRGGGNTQYF. CDR3 nucleotides: TGTGCCACCAGCCCCAGCAGGGGTGGGGGGAATACGCAGTATTTT.

The chain joins TRBV29-1 to TRBJ1-1; 9 bases are a match to TRBD1. Germline trimming cut 7 bases from V and 11 bases from J; bases unmatched to any gene: 8. The germline CDR1 and CDR2 sequences are SQVTM and ANQGSEA. The CDR3 contains 11 residues. The CDR3 loop reads CSAVGQGNAFF. DNA of the CDR3: TGCAGCGCTGTGGGACAGGGTAATGCTTTCTTT.

J is TRBJ2-2 and V is TRBV7-8, with D possibly matching TRBD2 (5 bases). V dropped 5 bases and J dropped 7 bases, with 11 bases sitting between them. The CDR3 consists of 13 residues. Germline CDR1 and CDR2: SGHVS and FQNEAQ. The CDR3 spells CASSGRLNGELFF. CDR3 in DNA: TGTGCCAGCAGCGGGAGACTGAACGGGGAGCTGTTTTTT.

The table lists this clonotype with a few counts. This chain joins TRBV7-6 and TRBJ2-2; D unresolved. Per germline, CDR1 SGHVS and CDR2 FNYEAQ. The germline V and J ends were trimmed by 3 bases and 6 bases, with 5 bases remaining between them. The CDR3 length is 12 residues. CDR3 loop: CASSFLSGELFF. CDR3 nucleotide sequence: TGTGCCAGCAGCTTTTTATCCGGGGAGCTGTTTTTT.